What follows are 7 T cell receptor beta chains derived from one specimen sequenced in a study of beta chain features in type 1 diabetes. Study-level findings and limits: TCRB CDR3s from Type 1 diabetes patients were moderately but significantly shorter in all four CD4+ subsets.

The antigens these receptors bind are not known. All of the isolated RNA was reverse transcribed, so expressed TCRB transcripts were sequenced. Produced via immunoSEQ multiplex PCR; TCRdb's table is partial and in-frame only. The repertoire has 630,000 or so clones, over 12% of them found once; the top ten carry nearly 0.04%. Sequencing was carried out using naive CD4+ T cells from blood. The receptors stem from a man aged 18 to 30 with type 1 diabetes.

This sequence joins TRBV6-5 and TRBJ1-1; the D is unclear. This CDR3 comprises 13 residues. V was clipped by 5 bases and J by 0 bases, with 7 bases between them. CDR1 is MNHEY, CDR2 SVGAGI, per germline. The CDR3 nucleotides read TGTGCCAGCAGTAGGAATGTGAACACTGAAGCTTTCTTT. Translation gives CASSRNVNTEAFF.

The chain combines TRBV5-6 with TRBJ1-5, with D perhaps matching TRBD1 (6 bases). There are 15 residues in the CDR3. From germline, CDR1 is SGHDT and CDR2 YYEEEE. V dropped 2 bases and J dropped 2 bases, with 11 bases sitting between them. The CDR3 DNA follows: TGTGCCAGCAGCTTACGGGGGGCCGGCAATCAGCCCCAGCATTTT. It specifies CASSLRGAGNQPQHF.

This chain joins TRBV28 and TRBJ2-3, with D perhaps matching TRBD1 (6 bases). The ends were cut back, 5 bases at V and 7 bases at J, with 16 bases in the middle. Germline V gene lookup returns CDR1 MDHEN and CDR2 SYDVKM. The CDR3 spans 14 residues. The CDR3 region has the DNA TGTGCCAGCAGTCTAGGGGGTGGGGGAAATACGCAGTATTTT. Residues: CASSLGGGGNTQYF.

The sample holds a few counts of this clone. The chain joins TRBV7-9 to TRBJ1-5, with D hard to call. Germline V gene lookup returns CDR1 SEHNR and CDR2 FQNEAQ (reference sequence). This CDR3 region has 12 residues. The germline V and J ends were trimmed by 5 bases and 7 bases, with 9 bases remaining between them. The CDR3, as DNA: TGTGCCAGCAGCGCCGACGGGCAGCCCCAGCATTTT. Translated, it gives CASSADGQPQHF.

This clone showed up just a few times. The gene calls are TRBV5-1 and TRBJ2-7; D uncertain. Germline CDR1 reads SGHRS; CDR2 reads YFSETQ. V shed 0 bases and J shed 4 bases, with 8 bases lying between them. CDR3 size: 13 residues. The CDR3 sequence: CASSLEDGYEQYF. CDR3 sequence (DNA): TGCGCCAGCAGCTTGGAGGACGGATACGAGCAGTACTTC.

The CDR3 is CASSRDRASDTGELFF. The CDR3 DNA is TGTGCCAGCAGCCGGGATCGGGCTAGCGACACCGGGGAGCTGTTTTTT. V gene TRBV4-2 combines with J gene TRBJ2-2, with D perhaps TRBD2 (6 bases). Germline CDR1 reads LGHNA; CDR2 reads YNFKEQ. Between the trimmed V and J ends, which lost 4 bases and 3 bases, there was a span of 15 bases. This CDR3 comprises 16 residues.

The CDR3 region has the DNA TGTGCCAGCAGCCACACAGGCCTAGTCGGCTACACCTTC. Residues: CASSHTGLVGYTF. The chain employs TRBV28 and TRBJ1-2, with D possibly being TRBD1 (5 bases). V was cut by 6 bases and J by 8 bases, with 16 bases left in between. The CDR3 is 13 residues long. Per the germline V gene, CDR1 is MDHEN and CDR2 is SYDVKM.